These 15 T cell receptor beta chains came from one sample sequenced in a study of shared clonotypes between healthy human individuals. Profiled with immunoSEQ multiplex PCR; TCRdb holds only in-frame clones, not every one. The data contain more than 400,000 clones, 78% of them singletons. The specimen was PBMCs. The origin of the receptors is a woman in her thirties or forties in good health. Some clones in this sample may be carry-over from other donors' samples.

In its sample, this clone was seen a few times. The V gene is TRBV7-3, the J gene TRBJ2-1; 10 nucleotides match TRBD2. Germline V gives CDR1 SGHTA, CDR2 FQGTGA. This CDR3 is built from 14 residues. J lost 7 bases, V lost 7 bases, and 7 bases had no gene match. The CDR3 DNA follows: TGTGCCAGCACTACCCTAGCGGGAGTGAATGAGCAGTTCTTC. Translating gives CASTTLAGVNEQFF.

The V and J genes are TRBV5-1 and TRBJ2-5; TRBD2 matches 10 bases. Per germline, CDR1 SGHRS and CDR2 YFSETQ. The CDR3 is 14 residues long. V was clipped by 4 bases and J by 5 bases; unmatched bases: 5. In DNA form, the CDR3 reads TGCGCCAGCAGCCCTAGCGGGAGTTCGGAGACCCAGTACTTC. Protein product: CASSPSGSSETQYF.

J is TRBJ2-7 and V is TRBV21-1; the table's D call of TRBD1 was not tested on the DNA. TRBV21-1 is termed a pseudogene. CDR3 length equals 14 residues. In DNA, the CDR3 is TGTGCCAGCAGCCCGCAGGAAATCCCCTACGAGCAGTACTTC. This translates into CASSPQEIPYEQYF.

The chain is built from TRBV19 and TRBJ1-1, with 9 bases aligning to TRBD1. V lost 6 bases, J lost 5 bases, and 19 bases stayed unmatched. There are 18 residues in the CDR3. Per the germline V gene, CDR1 is LNHDA and CDR2 is SQIVND (reference sequence). CDR3 sequence: CASSVRRGTGSIGTEAFF. The DNA of the CDR3 is TGTGCCAGTAGCGTCAGGCGTGGGACAGGGAGCATCGGGACTGAAGCTTTCTTT.

The CDR3 sequence is CATSRDLEGLEQYF. The CDR3, as DNA: TGTGCCACCAGCAGAGATCTGGAGGGGCTCGAGCAGTACTTC. V usage is TRBV15 and J usage is TRBJ2-7, with D possibly being TRBD2 (6 bases). V was pared by 0 bases and J by 6 bases, with 12 bases between. Germline CDR1 reads LNHNV; CDR2 reads YYDKDF (reference sequence). This CDR3 has 14 residues.

The chain links TRBV18 to TRBJ2-1; 8 bases are a match to TRBD2. V shed 6 bases, J shed 7 bases, and the junction held 8 bases outside the gene matches. CDR1 and CDR2 (germline): KGHSH, LQKENI. The CDR3 totals 14 residues. The CDR3 reads CASSSGRGGNEQFF. CDR3 bases: TGTGCCAGCTCCAGCGGGAGAGGGGGTAATGAGCAGTTCTTC. The full variable domain, rest sourced from reference TRBV18 and TRBJ2-1, is NAGVMQNPRHLVRRRGQEARLRCSPMKGHSHVYWYRQLPEEGLKFMVYLQKENIIDESGMPKERFSAEFPKEGPSILRIQQVVRGDSAAYFCASSSGRGGNEQFFGPGTRLTVL.

The chain uses TRBV7-3 and TRBJ1-1, with 9 bases that match TRBD1. Trimming at V came to 5 bases and at J to 4 bases, leaving 2 bases not matched to a gene. The CDR3 loop spans 13 amino acids. Germline values: CDR1 SGHTA, CDR2 FQGTGA. DNA of the CDR3: TGTGCCAGCAGCGGACAGGGGAGCACTGAAGCTTTCTTT. Its protein product is CASSGQGSTEAFF.

The chain's CDR3 is CASSPSLAAGGETQYF. CDR3 DNA sequence: TGTGCCAGCAGCCCCTCCCTAGCGGCGGGTGGGGAGACCCAGTACTTC. The genes are TRBV4-2 and TRBJ2-5; 7 bases map to TRBD2. Germline V gene data show CDR1 as LGHNA and CDR2 as YNFKEQ. The CDR3 is made up of 16 amino acids. After removal of 4 bases from V and 5 bases from J, the junction contained 13 bases not matched to a gene.

This clone was counted once. This rearrangement joins TRBV18 to TRBJ2-1, with D unclear. Germline CDR1 KGHSH, CDR2 LQKENI. This CDR3 contains 14 residues. The germline V and J ends were trimmed by 0 bases and 4 bases, with 7 bases remaining between them. CDR3 amino acids: CASSPPGSYNEQFF. The DNA for the CDR3 is TGTGCCAGCTCACCACCGGGAAGTTACAATGAGCAGTTCTTC.

The chain has TRBV5-1 and TRBJ2-1; no firm D call. The V end was cut by 3 bases, the J end by 3 bases, with 16 bases between. The CDR3 loop spans 16 amino acids. CDR1 and CDR2 (germline): SGHRS, YFSETQ. CDR3 nucleotide sequence: TGCGCCAGCAGCTCCTTCGACACGGACGGCTACAATGAGCAGTTCTTC. This gives the protein CASSSFDTDGYNEQFF. Combining the CDR3 with reference TRBV5-1 and TRBJ2-1 gives the whole variable domain KAGVTQTPRYLIKTRGQQVTLSCSPISGHRSVSWYQQTPGQGLQFLFEYFSETQRNKGNFPGRFSGRQFSNSRSEMNVSTLELGDSALYLCASSSFDTDGYNEQFFGPGTRLTVL.

The sample holds one count of this clone. This rearrangement joins TRBV6-4 to TRBJ2-4; TRBD1 agrees at 7 bases. V was clipped by 1 base and J by 11 bases; unmatched bases: 8. Germline lookup yields CDR1 MRHNA and CDR2 SNTAGT. CDR3 length: 14 residues. The CDR3 here is CASSDYPQGWVQYF. In nucleotides, the CDR3 is TGTGCCAGCAGTGACTACCCACAGGGGTGGGTTCAGTACTTC.

In the case of this clone: A read error may produce the germline difference seen at one junction end. The chain couples TRBV6-5 to TRBJ2-7; 7 bases align to TRBD2. The CDR3 has 16 residues. CDR1 MNHEY and CDR2 SVGAGI come from the germline V gene. CDR3 sequence: CASGYSSLAAFYEQYF. The CDR3 bases are TGTGCCAGCGGTTACTCGAGCCTAGCGGCCTTCTACGAGCAGTACTTC.

The chain combines TRBV11-3 with TRBJ2-7, with D perhaps TRBD1 (6 bases). Germline CDR1 SGHNT, CDR2 YENEEA. V was cut by 0 bases and J by 6 bases, with 12 bases left in between. This CDR3 is built from 14 residues. CDR3 coding DNA: TGTGCCAGCAGCTTAGACAGGGGAGCCGGCGAGCAGTACTTC. It is translated as CASSLDRGAGEQYF. Together with reference TRBV11-3 and TRBJ2-7, the CDR3 gives the full variable domain: EAGVVQSPRYKIIEKKQPVAFWCNPISGHNTLYWYLQNLGQGPELLIRYENEEAVDDSQLPKDRFSAERLKGVDSTLKIQPAELGDSAVYLCASSLDRGAGEQYFGPGTRLTVT.

This sequence joins TRBV5-1 and TRBJ2-7; maybe TRBD1 (6 bases). This CDR3 comprises 14 residues. Per germline, CDR1 SGHRS and CDR2 YFSETQ. Trimming shortened V by 1 base and J by 5 bases, and 13 bases separated the two germline ends. For the CDR3, the DNA is TGCGCCAGCAGCTTGAGGCAGGGGACCGACGAGCAGTACTTC. It codes for CASSLRQGTDEQYF.

V gene TRBV2 combines with J gene TRBJ2-7; no reliable D call. The germline V gene has CDR1 SNHLY and CDR2 FYNNEI. The CDR3 covers 14 residues. Trimming took 4 bases from V and 7 from J, leaving 17 bases between them. The CDR3 spells CASSVGDSSKEQYF. The CDR3 DNA reads TGTGCCAGCAGTGTGGGCGATTCTTCGAAAGAGCAGTACTTC.